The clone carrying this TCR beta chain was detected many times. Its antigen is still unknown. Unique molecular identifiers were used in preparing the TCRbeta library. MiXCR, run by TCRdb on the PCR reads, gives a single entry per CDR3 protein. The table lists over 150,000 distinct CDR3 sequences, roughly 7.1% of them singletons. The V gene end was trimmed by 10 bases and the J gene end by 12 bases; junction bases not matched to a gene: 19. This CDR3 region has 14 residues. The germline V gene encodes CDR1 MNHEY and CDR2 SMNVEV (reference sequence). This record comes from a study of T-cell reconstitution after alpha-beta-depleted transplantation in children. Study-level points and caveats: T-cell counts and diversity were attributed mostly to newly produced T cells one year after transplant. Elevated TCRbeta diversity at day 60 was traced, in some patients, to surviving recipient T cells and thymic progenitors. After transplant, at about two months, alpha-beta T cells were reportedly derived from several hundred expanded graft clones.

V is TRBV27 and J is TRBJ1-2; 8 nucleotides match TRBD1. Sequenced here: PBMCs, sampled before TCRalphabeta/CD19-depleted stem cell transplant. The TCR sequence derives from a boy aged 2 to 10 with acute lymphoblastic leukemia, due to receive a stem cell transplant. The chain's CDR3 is CATSSNPGTGRDTF. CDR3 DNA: TGTGCCACCTCATCCAACCCCGGGACAGGTAGAGACACCTTC.